One and the same sample provided the 27 T cell receptor beta chains below, sequenced in a study of blood T cell repertoires in COVID-19 (TCRdb year 2020). The library was made by the immunoSEQ multiplex PCR assay. Held by TCRdb, this immuneACCESS table contains in-frame sequences only and omits some clones. Under half of the omission traces to an unresolved V gene where checked; the cause of the rest is unknown. This sample holds approximately 280,000 clones; 90% were observed only once. The top ten clones comprise more than 6% of the sample. The sequenced material came from peripheral blood. The source of these receptors is a woman younger than 45 with COVID-19, enrolled during active disease.

V and J are TRBV4-1 and TRBJ2-3; TRBD2 agrees at 10 bases. The trim removed 4 bases at V and 1 base at J, leaving 2 bases unmatched. Germline V CDR1 and CDR2: MGHRA, YSYEKL. The CDR3 is made up of 15 amino acids. CDR3 residues: CASSLLAGGTDTQYF. Here the CDR3 DNA reads TGCGCCAGCAGCCTGCTAGCGGGGGGCACAGATACGCAGTATTTT.

The CDR3, as DNA: TGCGCCAGCAGCTCGGGTGGCGTGGACAACGTCCTGACTTTC. It translates to CASSSGGVDNVLTF. The chain links TRBV5-1 to TRBJ2-6, with unresolved D. V lost 3 bases to trimming and J lost 9 bases, with 13 bases between them. The germline V gene has CDR1 SGHRS and CDR2 YFSETQ. The CDR3 is 14 residues long. Variable domain in full (rest from reference TRBV5-1 and TRBJ2-6): KAGVTQTPRYLIKTRGQQVTLSCSPISGHRSVSWYQQTPGQGLQFLFEYFSETQRNKGNFPGRFSGRQFSNSRSEMNVSTLELGDSALYLCASSSGGVDNVLTFGAGSRLTVL.

In nucleotides, the CDR3 is TGTGCCAGCAGTTTATTTCTATTTGGGGCCAACGTCCTGACTTTC. This gives the protein CASSLFLFGANVLTF. The V call is TRBV28, the J call TRBJ2-6; D is unresolved. This CDR3 contains 15 residues. Germline lookup yields CDR1 MDHEN and CDR2 SYDVKM. The germline V and J ends were trimmed by 1 base and 3 bases, with 7 bases remaining between them.

The rearrangement links TRBV4-3 to TRBJ2-3; no clear D gene. The CDR3 has 14 residues. V was pared by 3 bases and J by 1 base, with 8 bases between. Germline V gives CDR1 LGHNA, CDR2 YSLEER. CDR3 sequence reads: CASSQLRGTDTQYF. The DNA for the CDR3 is TGCGCCAGCAGCCAGCTCCGGGGCACAGATACGCAGTATTTT.

The chain has TRBV4-3 and TRBJ2-5; maybe TRBD1 (5 bases). The V gene lost 0 bases and the J gene lost 3 bases, with 11 bases spanning the gap. In germline, CDR1 is LGHNA, CDR2 YSLEER. CDR3 length: 15 residues. The chain's CDR3 is CASSQDGDREETQYF. The CDR3 DNA reads TGCGCCAGCAGCCAAGACGGTGACAGAGAAGAGACCCAGTACTTC.

The V call is TRBV3-1 (or the pseudogene TRBV3-2), the J call TRBJ2-5, with 10 bases lining up with TRBD1. CDR1 and CDR2 (germline): LGHDT, YNNKEL (reference sequence). CDR3 length: 16 amino acids. V shed 2 bases and J 4 bases; nucleotides not matched to a gene: 7. CDR3 sequence: CASSQTSGTGAETQYF. CDR3 DNA sequence: TGTGCCAGCAGCCAAACCTCCGGGACAGGGGCAGAGACCCAGTACTTC.

V and J are TRBV9 and TRBJ2-6, with 8 bases identical to TRBD1. The CDR3 is made up of 18 amino acids. Germline V gives CDR1 SGDLS, CDR2 YYNGEE. Losses at the gene ends were 4 bases for V and 0 bases for J; bases not matched to a gene: 9. CDR3 sequence reads: CASSPQGQVFSGANVLTF. DNA of the CDR3: TGTGCCAGCAGCCCCCAGGGACAGGTATTCTCTGGGGCCAACGTCCTGACTTTC.

V is TRBV27 and J is TRBJ2-1; TRBD2 aligns across 11 bases. Germline V lookup: CDR1 MNHEY, CDR2 SMNVEV (reference sequence). This CDR3 region has 15 residues. The V segment lost 4 bases and the J segment 6 bases; nucleotides outside the gene matches: 5. The CDR3 loop reads CASSSGTSGSNEQFF. CDR3 in DNA: TGTGCCAGCAGTTCCGGGACTAGCGGTTCCAATGAGCAGTTCTTC.

This chain links TRBV6-5 with TRBJ1-1; unclear D gene. V was cut by 8 bases and J by 4 bases, with 11 bases left in between. This CDR3 has 12 residues. Germline V gene sequence: CDR1 MNHEY, CDR2 SVGAGI. CDR3 residues: CASSRRITEAFF. The DNA for the CDR3 is TGTGCCAGCTCCCGGCGGATCACTGAAGCTTTCTTT.

The chain has TRBV28 and TRBJ1-6; 7 bases agree with TRBD1. CDR3 size: 13 residues. Trimming removed 10 bases from V and 6 bases from J; junction bases left unmatched: 6. Germline loops: CDR1 MDHEN, CDR2 SYDVKM. CDR3 sequence (DNA): TGTGCCACAAAAGACAGGGTTAATTCACCCCTCCACTTT. Protein sequence: CATKDRVNSPLHF.

This clone was counted a single time. V is TRBV3-1 (or the pseudogene TRBV3-2) and J is TRBJ2-5; D might be TRBD2 (6 bases). The length of the CDR3 is 15 residues. Trimming removed 1 base from V and 5 bases from J, with 14 bases in between. Germline CDR1 is LGHDT and CDR2 is YNNKEL (reference sequence). The chain's CDR3 is CASSQGWDSGETQYF. The CDR3 coding sequence is TGTGCCAGCAGCCAAGGTTGGGACTCCGGTGAGACCCAGTACTTC.

This clone has only a few counts. The chain employs TRBV7-9 and TRBJ2-1, with 10 bases identical to TRBD2. Per the germline V gene, CDR1 is SEHNR and CDR2 is FQNEAQ (reference sequence). J was trimmed by 8 bases and V by 5 bases; bases with no gene match: 9. The CDR3 contains 15 residues. The CDR3 loop is CASSPPGLAGDEQFF. The CDR3 coding sequence is TGTGCCAGCAGCCCCCCGGGGCTAGCGGGAGATGAGCAGTTCTTC.

V and J are TRBV19 and TRBJ2-4, with 7 nucleotides matching TRBD2. V lost 6 bases, J lost 8 bases, and 10 bases stayed unmatched. There are 14 residues in the CDR3. Germline values: CDR1 LNHDA, CDR2 SQIVND (reference sequence). The CDR3 sequence: CASSPWGGSDIQYF. The CDR3 nucleotides are TGTGCCAGTAGCCCCTGGGGCGGGAGTGACATTCAGTACTTC. Full variable domain (remainder filled in from reference TRBV19 and TRBJ2-4): DGGITQSPKYLFRKEGQNVTLSCEQNLNHDAMYWYRQDPGQGLRLIYYSQIVNDFQKGDIAEGYSVSREKKESFPLTVTSAQKNPTAFYLCASSPWGGSDIQYFGAGTRLSVL.

The V and J genes are TRBV14 and TRBJ2-3, with 7 positions matching TRBD1. Trimming removed 4 bases from V and 2 bases from J; junction bases left unmatched: 9. Germline CDR1 SGHDN, CDR2 FVKESK. CDR3 length: 16 residues. CDR3 in DNA: TGTGCCAGCAGCCTCCCAGGGGGATCTTACACAGATACGCAGTATTTT. Its protein is CASSLPGGSYTDTQYF.

V usage is TRBV19 and J usage is TRBJ1-5; D is possibly TRBD1 (6 bases). The length of the CDR3 is 15 residues. V lost 2 bases and J lost 7, with 15 bases in between. Per the germline V gene, CDR1 is LNHDA and CDR2 is SQIVND (reference sequence). CDR3 bases: TGTGCCAGTAGTATAAACCGGGGGGCAGGACAGCCCCAGCATTTT. Translation: CASSINRGAGQPQHF.

The chain is built from TRBV28 and TRBJ1-4, with D unclear. This CDR3 contains 15 residues. Germline CDR1 is MDHEN and CDR2 is SYDVKM. V lost 5 bases and J 8 bases, leaving 18 bases between the germline ends. The CDR3 region has the DNA TGTGCCAGCAGTCGAGACCCCTCCGGAGGGGAAAAACTGTTTTTT. It yields the protein CASSRDPSGGEKLFF.

V and J are TRBV3-1 (or the pseudogene TRBV3-2) and TRBJ2-7, with TRBD2 matching 8 bases. Losses at the gene ends were 4 bases for V and 6 bases for J; bases not matched to a gene: 11. CDR1 and CDR2 (germline): LGHDT, YNNKEL (reference sequence). CDR3 length equals 15 residues. CDR3 loop: CASSRNPAGASEQYF. Written as DNA, the CDR3 is TGTGCCAGCAGCCGAAACCCAGCGGGGGCTTCCGAGCAGTACTTC.

The rearrangement links TRBV19 to TRBJ1-5; D remains ambiguous. Trimming removed 1 base from V and 2 bases from J, with 12 bases in between. CDR1 and CDR2 from the germline V gene are LNHDA and SQIVND (reference sequence). CDR3 length: 16 residues. The CDR3 spells CASSIVGGWGNQPQHF. The CDR3 DNA sequence: TGTGCCAGTAGTATAGTGGGAGGATGGGGCAATCAGCCCCAGCATTTT.

The chain is built from TRBV6-5 and TRBJ2-4; no clear D. Trimming removed 4 bases from V and 4 bases from J, with 14 bases in between. Germline CDR1 reads MNHEY; CDR2 reads SVGAGI. The CDR3 consists of 15 residues. CDR3 in amino acids: CASSFPSSGKNIQYF. In DNA form, the CDR3 reads TGTGCCAGCAGTTTCCCCTCCTCCGGGAAAAACATTCAGTACTTC.

This clone appeared once. V is TRBV2 and J is TRBJ2-1; 14 bases are shared with TRBD2. The V gene end was trimmed by 4 bases and the J gene end by 9 bases; junction bases not matched to a gene: 5. Germline V lookup: CDR1 SNHLY, CDR2 FYNNEI. The CDR3 loop spans 15 amino acids. The CDR3 nucleotides are TGTGCCAGCAGTGGGACTAGCGGGAGGTATGGTGAGCAGTTCTTC. It yields the protein CASSGTSGRYGEQFF.

The chain joins TRBV3-1 (or the pseudogene TRBV3-2) to TRBJ1-4; 8 bases are shared with TRBD1. V shed 3 bases and J 8 bases; nucleotides not matched to a gene: 8. Germline CDR1 LGHDT, CDR2 YNNKEL (reference sequence). This CDR3 has 15 amino acids. For the CDR3, the DNA is TGTGCCAGCAGCCAGGACAGGGCGACAGGGGAAAAACTGTTTTTT. Protein sequence: CASSQDRATGEKLFF.

This chain links TRBV24-1 with TRBJ2-2; TRBD1 matches at 9 bases. Losses at the gene ends were 3 bases for V and 5 bases for J; bases not matched to a gene: 6. The CDR3 loop spans 16 amino acids. Germline V gene lookup returns CDR1 KGHDR and CDR2 SFDVKD. This chain's CDR3 is CATSDPGQGPTGELFF. CDR3 nucleotides: TGTGCCACCAGTGATCCGGGACAGGGACCGACCGGGGAGCTGTTTTTT.

The rearrangement joins TRBV25-1 to TRBJ1-4; perhaps TRBD1 as D (5 bases). CDR3 length: 16 amino acids. Deletions cut 5 bases from V and 5 bases from J, with 18 bases between. CDR1 MGHDK and CDR2 SYGVNS come from the germline V gene. CDR3 nucleotides: TGTGCCAGCAGTCCCGATGGCAGGGTAAAAAATGAAAAACTGTTTTTT. This translates into CASSPDGRVKNEKLFF.

The chain is built from TRBV20-1 and TRBJ2-7; D is unresolved. The CDR3 spans 11 residues. The V gene's germline CDR1 is DFQATT and CDR2 SNEGSKA (reference sequence). V lost 3 bases to trimming and J lost 7 bases, with 10 bases between them. CDR3 sequence (DNA): TGCAGTGCTAGTATAATCCGGGAGCAGTACTTC. This encodes CSASIIREQYF.

The chain joins TRBV4-2 to TRBJ2-7; 10 nucleotides line up with TRBD2. CDR3 length: 18 residues. The germline gives CDR1 LGHNA, CDR2 YNFKEQ. Losses at the gene ends were 1 base for V and 0 bases for J; bases not matched to a gene: 9. Here the CDR3 reads CASSQAASGSSSSYEQYF. CDR3 nucleotide sequence: TGTGCCAGCAGCCAAGCGGCTAGCGGGAGCTCGAGCTCCTACGAGCAGTACTTC.

This clone was seen once. This rearrangement joins TRBV2 to TRBJ2-1, with 10 bases lining up with TRBD2. Looked up from germline, CDR1 is SNHLY and CDR2 is FYNNEI. The trim removed 7 bases at V and 6 bases at J, leaving 6 bases unmatched. The CDR3 spans 14 residues. CDR3 region: CASTKAGGSNEQFF. The DNA for the CDR3 is TGTGCCAGCACAAAAGCGGGAGGGTCCAATGAGCAGTTCTTC.

The V and J genes are TRBV27 and TRBJ1-6; a weak D match, TRBD1 (6 bases). The CDR3 has 13 amino acids. The germline CDR1 and CDR2 sequences are MNHEY and SMNVEV (reference sequence). Trimming shortened V by 4 bases and J by 7 bases, and 8 bases separated the two germline ends. Written as DNA, the CDR3 is TGTGCCAGCAGTTGGCAGGGGAATTCACCCCTCCACTTT. Translating it yields CASSWQGNSPLHF.